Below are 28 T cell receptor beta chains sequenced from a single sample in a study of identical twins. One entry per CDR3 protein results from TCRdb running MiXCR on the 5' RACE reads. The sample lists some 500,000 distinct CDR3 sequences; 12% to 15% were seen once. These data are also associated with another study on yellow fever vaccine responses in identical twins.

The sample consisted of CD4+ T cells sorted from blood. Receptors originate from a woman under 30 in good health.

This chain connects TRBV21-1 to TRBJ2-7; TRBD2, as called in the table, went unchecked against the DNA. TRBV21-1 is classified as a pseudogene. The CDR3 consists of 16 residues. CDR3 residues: CASSKGASEISYEQYF. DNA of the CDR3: TGTGCCAGCAGCAAAGGGGCTAGCGAGATCTCCTACGAGCAGTACTTC.

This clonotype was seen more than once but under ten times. The CDR3 is CSARRPGGAEQYF. The DNA of the CDR3 is TGCAGTGCTAGACGCCCGGGGGGAGCCGAGCAGTACTTC. The chain carries TRBV20-1 and TRBJ2-7, with 7 bases matching TRBD2. The V gene's germline CDR1 is DFQATT and CDR2 SNEGSKA (reference sequence). J gave up 6 bases and V 2 bases, and 7 bases lay outside the gene matches. CDR3 length: 13 amino acids.

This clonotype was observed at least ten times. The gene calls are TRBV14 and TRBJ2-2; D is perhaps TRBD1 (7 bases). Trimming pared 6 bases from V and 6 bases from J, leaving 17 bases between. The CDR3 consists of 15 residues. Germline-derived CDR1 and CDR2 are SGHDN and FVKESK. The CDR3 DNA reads TGTGCCAGCAGACGCGGGACAGCCGTCTCCGGGGAGCTGTTTTTT. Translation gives CASRRGTAVSGELFF.

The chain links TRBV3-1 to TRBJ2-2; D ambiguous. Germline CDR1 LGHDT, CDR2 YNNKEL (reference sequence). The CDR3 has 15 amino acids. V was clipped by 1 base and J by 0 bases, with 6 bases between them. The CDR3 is CASSQGGTNTGELFF. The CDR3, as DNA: TGTGCCAGCAGCCAAGGTGGGACGAACACCGGGGAGCTGTTTTTT.

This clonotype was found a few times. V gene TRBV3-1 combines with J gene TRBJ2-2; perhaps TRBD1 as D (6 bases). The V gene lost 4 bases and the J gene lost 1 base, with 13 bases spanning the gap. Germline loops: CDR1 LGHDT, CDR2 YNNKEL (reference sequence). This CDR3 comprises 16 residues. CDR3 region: CASSPKLGGNTGELFF. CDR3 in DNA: TGTGCCAGCAGCCCTAAGTTAGGGGGGAACACCGGGGAGCTGTTTTTT.

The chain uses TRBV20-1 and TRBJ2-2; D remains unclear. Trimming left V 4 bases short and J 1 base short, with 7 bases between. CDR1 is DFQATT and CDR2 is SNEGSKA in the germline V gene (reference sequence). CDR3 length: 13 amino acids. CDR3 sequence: CSANLQNTGELFF. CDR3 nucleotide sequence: TGCAGTGCTAACCTCCAGAACACCGGGGAGCTGTTTTTT.

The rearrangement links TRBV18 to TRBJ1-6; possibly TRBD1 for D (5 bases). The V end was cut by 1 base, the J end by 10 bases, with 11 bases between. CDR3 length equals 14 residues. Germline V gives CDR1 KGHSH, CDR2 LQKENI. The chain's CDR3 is CASSPQGWESPLHF. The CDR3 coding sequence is TGTGCCAGCTCACCACAGGGGTGGGAGTCACCCCTCCACTTT.

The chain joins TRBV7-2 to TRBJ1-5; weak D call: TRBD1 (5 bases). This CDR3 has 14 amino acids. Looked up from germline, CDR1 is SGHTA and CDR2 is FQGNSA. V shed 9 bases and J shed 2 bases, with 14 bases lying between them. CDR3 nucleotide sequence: TGTGCCAGTGGGCGGGGGTCTGGCAATCAGCCCCAGCATTTT. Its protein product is CASGRGSGNQPQHF.

The CDR3 nucleotides read TGTGCCAGCAGCCACCGGGACAGACCCCACTATGGCTACACCTTC. This encodes CASSHRDRPHYGYTF. The genes are TRBV3-1 and TRBJ1-2; 7 bases line up with TRBD1. Trimming removed 3 bases from V and 3 bases from J; junction bases left unmatched: 7. The CDR3 contains 15 residues. Germline V lookup: CDR1 LGHDT, CDR2 YNNKEL (reference sequence).

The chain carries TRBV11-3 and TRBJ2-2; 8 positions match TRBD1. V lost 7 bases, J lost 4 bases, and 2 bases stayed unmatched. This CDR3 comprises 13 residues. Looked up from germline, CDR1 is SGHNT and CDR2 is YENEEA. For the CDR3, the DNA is TGTGCCAGCACACAGGGGGGCACCGGGGAGCTGTTTTTT. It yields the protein CASTQGGTGELFF.

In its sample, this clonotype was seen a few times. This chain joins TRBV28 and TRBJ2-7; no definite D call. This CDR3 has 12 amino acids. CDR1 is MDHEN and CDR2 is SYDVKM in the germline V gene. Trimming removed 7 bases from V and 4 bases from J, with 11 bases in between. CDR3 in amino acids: CASTGRLYEQYF. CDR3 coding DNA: TGTGCCAGCACGGGCAGGTTGTACGAGCAGTACTTC.

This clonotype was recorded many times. Here the CDR3 reads CATSLRTGEGELFF. CDR3 nucleotide sequence: TGTGCCACCAGCTTACGAACAGGAGAAGGGGAGCTGTTTTTT. This chain uses TRBV15 with TRBJ2-2; D possibly corresponds to TRBD1 (5 bases). Trimming left V 5 bases short and J 8 bases short, with 15 bases between. Per germline, CDR1 LNHNV and CDR2 YYDKDF (reference sequence). The CDR3 loop spans 14 amino acids. Full variable domain (rest looked up from reference TRBV15 and TRBJ2-2): DAMVIQNPRYQVTQFGKPVTLSCSQTLNHNVMYWYQQKSSQAPKLLFHYYDKDFNNEADTPDNFQSRRPNTSFCFLDIRSPGLGDTAMYLCATSLRTGEGELFFGEGSRLTVL.

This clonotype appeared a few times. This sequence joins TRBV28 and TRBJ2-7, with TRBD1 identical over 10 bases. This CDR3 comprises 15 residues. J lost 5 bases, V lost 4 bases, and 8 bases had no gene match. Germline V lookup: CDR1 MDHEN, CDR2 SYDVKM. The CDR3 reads CASSSSGQGTHEQYF. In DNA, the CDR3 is TGTGCCAGCAGTTCCTCGGGACAGGGGACCCACGAGCAGTACTTC.

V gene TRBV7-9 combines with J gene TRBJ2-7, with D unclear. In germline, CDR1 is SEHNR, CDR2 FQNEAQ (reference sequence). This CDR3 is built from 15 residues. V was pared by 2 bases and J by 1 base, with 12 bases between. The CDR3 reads CASSLRELQSYEQYF. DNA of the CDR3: TGTGCCAGCAGCTTAAGGGAACTCCAATCCTACGAGCAGTACTTC.

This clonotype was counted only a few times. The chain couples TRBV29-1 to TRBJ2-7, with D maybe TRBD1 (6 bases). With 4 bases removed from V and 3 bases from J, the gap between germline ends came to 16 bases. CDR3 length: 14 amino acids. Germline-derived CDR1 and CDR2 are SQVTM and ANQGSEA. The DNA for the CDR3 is TGCAGCGTTGGGGGGCCAGGGACCCACTACGAGCAGTACTTC. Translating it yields CSVGGPGTHYEQYF.

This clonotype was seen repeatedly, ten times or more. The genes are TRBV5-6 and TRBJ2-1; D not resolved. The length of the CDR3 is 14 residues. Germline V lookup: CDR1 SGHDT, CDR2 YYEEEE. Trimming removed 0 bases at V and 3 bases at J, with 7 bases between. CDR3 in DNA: TGTGCCAGCAGCTTGGCCGTCTACTACAATGAGCAGTTCTTC. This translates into CASSLAVYYNEQFF.

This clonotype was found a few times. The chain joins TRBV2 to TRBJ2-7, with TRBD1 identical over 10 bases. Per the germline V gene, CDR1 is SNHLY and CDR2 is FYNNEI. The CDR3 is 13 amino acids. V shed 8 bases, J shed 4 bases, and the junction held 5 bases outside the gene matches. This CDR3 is CASRTGGRYEQYF. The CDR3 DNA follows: TGTGCCAGCCGGACAGGGGGTCGGTACGAGCAGTACTTC.

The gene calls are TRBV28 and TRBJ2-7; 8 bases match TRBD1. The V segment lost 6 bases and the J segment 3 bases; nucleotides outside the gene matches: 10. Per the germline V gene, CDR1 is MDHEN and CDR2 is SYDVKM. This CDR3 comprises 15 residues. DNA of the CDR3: TGTGCCAGCAGAGGCAGGGGGCCGGGTCTCTACGAGCAGTACTTC. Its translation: CASRGRGPGLYEQYF. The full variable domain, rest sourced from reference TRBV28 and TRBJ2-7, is DVKVTQSSRYLVKRTGEKVFLECVQDMDHENMFWYRQDPGLGLRLIYFSYDVKMKEKGDIPEGYSVSREKKERFSLILESASTNQTSMYLCASRGRGPGLYEQYFGPGTRLTVT.

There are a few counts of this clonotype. The CDR3 DNA sequence: TGTGCCAGCAGCTTAAGGATCCTAGCGGGAGATGTAAAAAATACGCAGTATTTT. Its protein product is CASSLRILAGDVKNTQYF. This chain links TRBV11-2 with TRBJ2-3; 10 bases are shared with TRBD2. This CDR3 is 18 amino acids long. V lost 2 bases, J lost 7 bases, and 15 bases stayed unmatched. Germline V gene data show CDR1 as SGHAT and CDR2 as FQNNGV.

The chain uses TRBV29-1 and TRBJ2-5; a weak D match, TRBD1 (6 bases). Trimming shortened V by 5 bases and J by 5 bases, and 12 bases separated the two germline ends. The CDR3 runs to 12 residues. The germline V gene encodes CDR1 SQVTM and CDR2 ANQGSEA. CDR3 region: CSVLGGEETQYF. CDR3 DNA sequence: TGCAGCGTTCTAGGGGGTGAGGAGACCCAGTACTTC. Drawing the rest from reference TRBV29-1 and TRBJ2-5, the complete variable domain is SAVISQKPSRDICQRGTSLTIQCQVDSQVTMMFWYRQQPGQSLTLIATANQGSEATYESGFVIDKFPISRPNLTFSTLTVSNMSPEDSSIYLCSVLGGEETQYFGPGTRLLVL.

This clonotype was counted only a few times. The CDR3 region is CASSLRSAELRTDTQYF. For the CDR3, the DNA is TGTGCCAGCAGTTTGAGGTCTGCCGAACTCCGCACAGATACGCAGTATTTT. The chain joins TRBV12-3 or TRBV12-4 to TRBJ2-3; the D is unclear. Trimming left V 3 bases short and J 1 base short, with 17 bases between. This CDR3 region has 17 residues.

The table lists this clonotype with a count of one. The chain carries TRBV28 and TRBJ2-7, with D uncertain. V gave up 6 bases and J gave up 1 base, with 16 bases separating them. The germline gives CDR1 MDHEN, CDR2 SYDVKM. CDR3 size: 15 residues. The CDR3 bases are TGTGCCAGCAGCATTTCGACTCTGTCTTCCTACGAGCAGTACTTC. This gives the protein CASSISTLSSYEQYF.

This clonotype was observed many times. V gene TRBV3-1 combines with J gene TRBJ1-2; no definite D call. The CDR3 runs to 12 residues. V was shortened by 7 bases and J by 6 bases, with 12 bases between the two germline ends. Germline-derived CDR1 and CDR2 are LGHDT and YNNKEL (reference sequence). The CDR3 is CASNYAGNGYTF. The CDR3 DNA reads TGTGCCAGCAATTACGCGGGGAATGGCTACACCTTC.

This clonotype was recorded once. In DNA form, the CDR3 reads TGTGCCAGCAGTCCCGGAGGGGGCAACGCGGAGTTCTTC. This sequence encodes CASSPGGGNAEFF. The J gene is TRBJ2-1, the V gene TRBV6-4; TRBD1 might be the D (7 bases). V gave up 5 bases and J gave up 14 bases, with 19 bases separating them. CDR1 is MRHNA and CDR2 is SNTAGT in the germline V gene. The CDR3 is made up of 13 amino acids.

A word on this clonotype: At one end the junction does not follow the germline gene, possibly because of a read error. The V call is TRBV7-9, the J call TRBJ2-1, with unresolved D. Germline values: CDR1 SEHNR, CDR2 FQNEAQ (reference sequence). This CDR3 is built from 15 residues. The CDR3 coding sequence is TGTGCCAGCAGCAAATACAGTAGCTCCTACAACGAGCAGTTCTTC. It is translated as CASSKYSSSYNEQFF.

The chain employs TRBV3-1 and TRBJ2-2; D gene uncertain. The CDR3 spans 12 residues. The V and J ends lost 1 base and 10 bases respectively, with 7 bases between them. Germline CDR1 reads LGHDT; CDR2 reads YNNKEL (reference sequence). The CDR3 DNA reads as TGTGCCAGCAGCCAAGGTGCCGAGGAGCTGTTTTTT. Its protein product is CASSQGAEELFF.

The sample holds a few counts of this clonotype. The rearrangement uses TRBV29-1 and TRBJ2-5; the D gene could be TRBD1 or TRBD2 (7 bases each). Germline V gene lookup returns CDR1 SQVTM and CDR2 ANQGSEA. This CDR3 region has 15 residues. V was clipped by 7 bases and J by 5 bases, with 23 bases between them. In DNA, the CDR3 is TGCAGCGCAGGGGGGGCGACAGGGAAAGTGGAGACCCAGTACTTC. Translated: CSAGGATGKVETQYF.

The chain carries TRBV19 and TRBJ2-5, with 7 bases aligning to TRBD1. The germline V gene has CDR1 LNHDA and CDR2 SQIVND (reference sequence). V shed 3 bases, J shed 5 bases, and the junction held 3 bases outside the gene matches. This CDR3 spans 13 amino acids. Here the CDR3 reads CASSITGVETQYF. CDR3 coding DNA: TGTGCCAGTAGTATTACAGGGGTCGAGACCCAGTACTTC. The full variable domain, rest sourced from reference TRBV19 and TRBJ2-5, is DGGITQSPKYLFRKEGQNVTLSCEQNLNHDAMYWYRQDPGQGLRLIYYSQIVNDFQKGDIAEGYSVSREKKESFPLTVTSAQKNPTAFYLCASSITGVETQYFGPGTRLLVL.